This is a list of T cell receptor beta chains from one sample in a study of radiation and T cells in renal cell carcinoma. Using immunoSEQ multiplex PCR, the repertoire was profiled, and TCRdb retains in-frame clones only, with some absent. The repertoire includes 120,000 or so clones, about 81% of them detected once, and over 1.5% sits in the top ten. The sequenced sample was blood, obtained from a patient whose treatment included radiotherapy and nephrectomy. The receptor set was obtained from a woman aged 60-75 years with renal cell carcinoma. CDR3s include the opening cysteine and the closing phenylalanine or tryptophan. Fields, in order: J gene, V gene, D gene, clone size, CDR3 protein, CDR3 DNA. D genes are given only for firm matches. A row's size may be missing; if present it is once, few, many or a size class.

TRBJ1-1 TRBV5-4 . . CASSSLSGGTEAFF TGTGCCAGCAGCTCCCTTAGTGGGGGCACTGAAGCTTTCTTT
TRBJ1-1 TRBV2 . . CASSEALKGVWAFF TGTGCCAGCAGTGAAGCGCTTAAGGGGGTCTGGGCTTTCTTT
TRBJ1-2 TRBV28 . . CASSTPSVGYAGYTF TGTGCCAGCAGTACTCCGTCGGTAGGCTATGCTGGCTACACCTTC
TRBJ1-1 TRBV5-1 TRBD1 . CASSSRQGVNTEAFF TGCGCCAGCAGCTCCCGACAGGGGGTTAACACTGAAGCTTTCTTT
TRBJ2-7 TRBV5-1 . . CASSIADGARSYEQYF TGCGCCAGCAGCATCGCTGACGGGGCCCGATCCTACGAGCAGTACTTC
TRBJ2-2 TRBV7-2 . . CASSALGTGNTGELFF TGTGCCAGCAGCGCACTGGGGACGGGAAACACCGGGGAGCTGTTTTTT
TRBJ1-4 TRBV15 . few CATSRGGVGGEKLFF TGTGCCACCAGCAGAGGAGGGGTAGGGGGAGAAAAACTGTTTTTT
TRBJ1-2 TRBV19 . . CASSPWTDFYTF TGTGCCAGTAGTCCCTGGACGGATTTCTACACCTTC
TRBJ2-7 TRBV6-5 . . CATRTAAFSYEQYF TGTGCCACCCGGACCGCCGCTTTCTCCTACGAGCAGTACTTC
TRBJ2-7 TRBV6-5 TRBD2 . CASRKGLAGVSEQYF TGTGCCAGCAGGAAAGGACTAGCGGGAGTCAGCGAGCAGTACTTC
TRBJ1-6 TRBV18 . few CASSPGARQGYSPLHF TGTGCCAGCTCACCAGGGGCACGCCAGGGATATTCACCCCTCCACTTT
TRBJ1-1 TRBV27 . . CASSLGLENTEAFF TGTGCCAGCAGTTTAGGCCTGGAGAACACTGAAGCTTTCTTT
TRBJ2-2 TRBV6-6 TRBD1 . CASRGTGGERTGELFF TGTGCCAGCAGGGGGACAGGGGGCGAAAGGACCGGGGAGCTGTTTTTT
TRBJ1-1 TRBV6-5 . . CASSYEPRTTEAFF TGTGCCAGCAGTTACGAACCCCGGACCACTGAAGCTTTCTTT
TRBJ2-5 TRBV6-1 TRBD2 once CASSETGGETQYF TGTGCCAGCAGTGAAACGGGAGGGGAGACCCAGTACTTC
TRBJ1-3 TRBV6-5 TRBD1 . CASSYGQAGNTIYF TGTGCCAGCAGTTACGGACAGGCTGGAAACACCATATATTTT
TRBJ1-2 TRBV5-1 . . CASSSGPPANYGYTF TGCGCCAGCAGCTCGGGACCGCCTGCTAACTATGGCTACACCTTC
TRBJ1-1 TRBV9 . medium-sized CASSVAHNTEAFF TGTGCCAGCAGCGTAGCTCACAACACTGAAGCTTTCTTT
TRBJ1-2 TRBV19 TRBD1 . CASSNGQGSYGYTF TGTGCCAGTAGTAACGGACAGGGGAGCTATGGCTACACCTTC
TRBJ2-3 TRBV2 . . CASSEAGPGATDTQYF TGTGCCAGCAGTGAAGCCGGCCCGGGGGCCACAGATACGCAGTATTTT
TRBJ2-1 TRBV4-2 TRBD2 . CASSQDLLAGEGEQFF TGTGCCAGCAGCCAAGATTTACTAGCGGGGGAAGGGGAGCAGTTCTTC
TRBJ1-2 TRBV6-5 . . CASSALTRGGGGYTF TGTGCCAGCAGCGCTCTCACCCGGGGCGGAGGAGGCTACACCTTC
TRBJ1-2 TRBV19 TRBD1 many CASSTRTGINYGYTF TGTGCCAGTAGTACGCGGACAGGGATCAACTATGGCTACACCTTC
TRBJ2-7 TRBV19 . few CASRARDWSYEQYF TGTGCCAGTCGCGCGAGGGACTGGTCCTACGAGCAGTACTTC
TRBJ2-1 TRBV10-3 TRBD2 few CAISLAGGWGEQFF TGTGCCATCAGTTTAGCGGGAGGGTGGGGTGAGCAGTTCTTC
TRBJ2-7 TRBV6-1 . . CASIGSGTSYEQYF TGTGCCAGCATTGGATCCGGCACCTCCTACGAGCAGTACTTC
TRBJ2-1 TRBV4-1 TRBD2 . CASSQDRGLAGLAGYNEQFF TGCGCCAGCAGCCAAGATAGGGGACTAGCGGGGCTCGCGGGCTACAATGAGCAGTTCTTC
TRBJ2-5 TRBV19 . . CASSIVPFQETQYF TGTGCCAGTAGTATCGTCCCCTTCCAAGAGACCCAGTACTTC
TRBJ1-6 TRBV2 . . CASSEMTVDNSPLHF TGTGCCAGCAGTGAGATGACCGTAGATAATTCACCCCTCCACTTT
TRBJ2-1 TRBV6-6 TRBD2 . CASSYSGGSSYNEQFF TGTGCCAGCAGTTATAGCGGGGGAAGCTCCTACAATGAGCAGTTCTTC
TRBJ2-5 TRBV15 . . CATSRGGTATQETQYF TGTGCCACCAGCAGAGGCGGGACAGCTACACAAGAGACCCAGTACTTC
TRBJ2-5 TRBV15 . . CATSRERETQYF TGTGCCACCAGCAGAGAGCGGGAGACCCAGTACTTC
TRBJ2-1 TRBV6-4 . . CASSDDRGVAPVF TGTGCCAGCAGTGACGATCGAGGGGTAGCTCCGGTCTTC
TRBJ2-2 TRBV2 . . CASSEGDGTGELFF TGTGCCAGCAGTGAAGGGGACGGGACCGGGGAGCTGTTTTTT
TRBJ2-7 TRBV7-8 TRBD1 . CASSPSGQGPNEQYF TGTGCCAGCAGCCCATCGGGACAGGGGCCCAACGAGCAGTACTTC
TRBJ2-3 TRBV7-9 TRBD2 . CASSLGVGLAGVTPDTQYF TGTGCCAGCAGCTTAGGAGTGGGACTAGCGGGAGTTACACCAGATACGCAGTATTTT
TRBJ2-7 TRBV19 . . CASSTTGSSYEQYF TGTGCCAGTAGTACTACAGGGAGCTCCTACGAGCAGTACTTC
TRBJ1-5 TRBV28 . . CASRLTTTSYGQPQHF TGTGCCAGCAGATTAACCACTACCTCATACGGTCAGCCCCAGCATTTT
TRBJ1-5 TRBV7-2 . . CASSFQAPSNQPQHF TGTGCCAGCAGCTTTCAAGCCCCTAGCAATCAGCCCCAGCATTTT
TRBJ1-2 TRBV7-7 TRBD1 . CASSFSRGGYGYTF TGTGCTAGCAGCTTTTCCAGGGGGGGCTATGGCTACACCTTC
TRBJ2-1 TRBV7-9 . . CASSSTLARYEQFF TGTGCCAGCAGCTCTACTCTAGCAAGGTATGAGCAGTTCTTC
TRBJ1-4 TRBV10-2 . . CASRKTPLTTNEKLFF TGCGCCAGCCGAAAGACCCCTTTGACAACTAATGAAAAACTGTTTTTT
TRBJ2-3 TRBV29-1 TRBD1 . CSASDRVSGDTQYF TGCAGCGCGAGCGACAGGGTCTCAGGAGATACGCAGTATTTT
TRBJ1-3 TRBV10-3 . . CAISEATHSGNTIYF TGTGCCATCAGTGAAGCGACACACTCTGGAAACACCATATATTTT
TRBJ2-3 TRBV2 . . CASRTAATSTDTQYF TGTGCCAGCAGGACAGCAGCGACTAGCACAGATACGCAGTATTTT
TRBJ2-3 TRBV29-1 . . CSVEREGGSSTDTQYF TGCAGCGTTGAACGAGAGGGGGGGTCTAGCACAGATACGCAGTATTTT
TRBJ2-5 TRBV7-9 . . CASSSQTGKETQYF TGTGCCAGCAGCTCACAGACAGGAAAAGAGACCCAGTACTTC
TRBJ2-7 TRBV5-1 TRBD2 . CASRLAGSSYEQYF TGCGCCAGCAGACTAGCGGGGAGCTCCTACGAGCAGTACTTC
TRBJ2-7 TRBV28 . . CASSAVSGRRYEQYF TGTGCCAGCAGTGCCGTGTCGGGACGCCGCTACGAGCAGTACTTC
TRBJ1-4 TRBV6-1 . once CASSEMGGRAANEKLFF TGTGCCAGCAGTGAAATGGGGGGGCGGGCGGCTAATGAAAAACTGTTTTTT
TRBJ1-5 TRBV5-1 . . CASSNIGGPNQPQHF TGCGCCAGCAGCAACATCGGGGGTCCCAATCAGCCCCAGCATTTT
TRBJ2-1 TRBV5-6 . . CASSWAVGWGSNEQFF TGTGCCAGCAGCTGGGCCGTAGGGTGGGGTAGCAATGAGCAGTTCTTC
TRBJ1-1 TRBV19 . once CASSSQLTGSTEAFF TGTGCCAGTAGTTCCCAGTTAACAGGGTCCACTGAAGCTTTCTTT
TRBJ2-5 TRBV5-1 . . CASSSLVQETQYF TGCGCCAGCAGCTCGCTAGTTCAAGAGACCCAGTACTTC
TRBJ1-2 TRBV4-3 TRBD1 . CASSPAQGNYGYTF TGCGCCAGCAGCCCCGCACAGGGGAACTATGGCTACACCTTC